The 17 T cell receptor beta chains given below trace back to one sample, sequenced in a study of blood T cell repertoires in COVID-19. The data were produced by immunoSEQ multiplex PCR, yet TCRdb's version contains in-frame clones alone and is incomplete. Here the sample spans about 120,000 clones, approximately 91% being singletons. The sequenced sample was peripheral blood. These receptor sequences come from a woman of 80 years or more with acute or convalescent COVID-19.

This clone has a handful of counts. The V and J genes are TRBV10-2 and TRBJ1-2; 9 nucleotides match TRBD1. This CDR3 contains 15 residues. The V and J ends lost 4 bases and 4 bases, in that order; junction bases with no gene match: 7. From germline, CDR1 is WSHSY and CDR2 SAAADI. Here the CDR3 reads CASSGEQGAGYGYTF. CDR3 DNA: TGCGCCAGCAGTGGGGAACAGGGGGCCGGCTATGGCTACACCTTC.

This clone has a single count. The chain links TRBV5-1 to TRBJ1-2, with D perhaps matching TRBD1 (5 bases). This CDR3 is 13 amino acids long. The V gene lost 2 bases and the J gene lost 3 bases, with 8 bases spanning the gap. Germline V gives CDR1 SGHRS, CDR2 YFSETQ. The CDR3 here is CASSFGGDYGYTF. DNA of the CDR3: TGCGCCAGCAGCTTTGGAGGGGACTATGGCTACACCTTC.

This clone came up a few times. The CDR3 is CASRTRERNNEQFF. CDR3 nucleotides: TGTGCCAGCAGGACGAGGGAGAGAAACAATGAGCAGTTCTTC. V usage is TRBV6-5 and J usage is TRBJ2-1, with TRBD2 as a possible D gene (5 bases). V was clipped by 6 bases and J by 5 bases, with 14 bases between them. The length of the CDR3 is 14 residues. From germline, CDR1 is MNHEY and CDR2 SVGAGI.

V is TRBV7-2 and J is TRBJ1-5, with 8 positions matching TRBD1. Germline V gene data show CDR1 as SGHTA and CDR2 as FQGNSA. J was trimmed by 7 bases and V by 5 bases; bases with no gene match: 7. The CDR3 sequence is 14 residues long. DNA of the CDR3: TGTGCCAGCAGCCCTAGACAGGGGAACCAGCCCCAGCATTTT. Translation: CASSPRQGNQPQHF.

This clone appeared a single time. The chain employs TRBV20-1 and TRBJ1-5; TRBD1 matches at 7 bases. This CDR3 spans 15 amino acids. V was pared by 3 bases and J by 7 bases, with 12 bases of the junction left unmatched. The germline V gene encodes CDR1 DFQATT and CDR2 SNEGSKA (reference sequence). CDR3 region: CSASAGQMAWQPQHF. The CDR3 DNA is TGCAGTGCTAGTGCGGGACAGATGGCGTGGCAGCCCCAGCATTTT.

CDR3 sequence: CSVRTDTQYF. The DNA for the CDR3 is TGCAGCGTTCGGACAGATACGCAGTATTTT. J is TRBJ2-3 and V is TRBV29-1, with D unclear. V lost 5 bases and J 3 bases, leaving 3 bases between the germline ends. Germline CDR1 reads SQVTM; CDR2 reads ANQGSEA. The CDR3 covers 10 residues.

V gene TRBV10-1 combines with J gene TRBJ2-7; 9 nucleotides agree with TRBD1. Per the germline V gene, CDR1 is WNHNN and CDR2 is SYGVQD (reference sequence). The V segment lost 0 bases and the J segment 2 bases; nucleotides outside the gene matches: 2. The length of the CDR3 is 15 residues. CDR3 DNA: TGCGCCAGCAGTGAGTCCGGGACAGGGACCTACGAGCAGTACTTC. Residues: CASSESGTGTYEQYF.

This clone was counted a few times. The chain links TRBV9 to TRBJ2-7, with a weak D call TRBD2 (6 bases). CDR1 is SGDLS, CDR2 YYNGEE, per germline. Trimming cost V 0 bases and J 7 bases, with 17 bases left between them. This CDR3 region has 15 residues. The CDR3 DNA reads as TGTGCCAGCAGCGTAGATACTAGCAGCTACGAAGAGCAGTACTTC. It translates to CASSVDTSSYEEQYF.

The chain has TRBV5-6 and TRBJ1-1; no clear D. The V and J ends lost 1 base and 5 bases respectively, with 12 bases between them. This CDR3 has 14 amino acids. Germline CDR1 reads SGHDT; CDR2 reads YYEEEE. CDR3 residues: CASSLTRTETEAFF. The CDR3 DNA is TGTGCCAGCAGCTTGACCAGAACGGAGACTGAAGCTTTCTTT.

The genes are TRBV7-9 and TRBJ2-2; no clear D gene. In germline, CDR1 is SEHNR, CDR2 FQNEAQ (reference sequence). V was clipped by 0 bases and J by 2 bases, with 4 bases between them. The CDR3 contains 14 residues. Here the CDR3 DNA reads TGTGCCAGCAGCTTAGCACTAAACACCGGGGAGCTGTTTTTT. Translating gives CASSLALNTGELFF.

This rearrangement joins TRBV19 to TRBJ2-2; perhaps TRBD1 as D (5 bases). The CDR3 is 16 amino acids. The V gene lost 3 bases and the J gene lost 6 bases, with 17 bases spanning the gap. Germline V gene data show CDR1 as LNHDA and CDR2 as SQIVND (reference sequence). CDR3 amino acids: CASSIGYRIGPGELFF. CDR3 sequence (DNA): TGTGCCAGTAGTATCGGTTACAGGATTGGTCCCGGGGAGCTGTTTTTT.

To note about this clone: An end of the junction differs from the germline gene, which may be a read error. The chain combines TRBV4-2 with TRBJ2-3, with 11 bases that match TRBD2. CDR1 LGHNA and CDR2 YNFKEQ come from the germline V gene. CDR3 length equals 18 residues. The CDR3 reads CTSSPGIAGGENTDTQYF. The DNA of the CDR3 is TGTACCAGCAGCCCCGGAATAGCGGGAGGGGAGAACACAGATACGCAGTATTTT.

The V call is TRBV6-5, the J call TRBJ2-5; a possible D gene is TRBD1 (5 bases). Germline CDR1 is MNHEY and CDR2 is SVGAGI. Between the trimmed V and J ends, which lost 5 bases and 5 bases, there was a span of 9 bases. This CDR3 region has 12 residues. The CDR3 DNA reads TGTGCCAGCAGTACGACAGAGGAGACCCAGTACTTC. It yields the protein CASSTTEETQYF.

At least ten counts were recorded for this clone. This CDR3 reads CASSQGGTGVFSEAFF. CDR3 nucleotide sequence: TGTGCCAGCAGCCAAGGTGGTACAGGGGTCTTCTCTGAAGCTTTCTTT. This sequence joins TRBV3-1 (or the pseudogene TRBV3-2) and TRBJ1-1, with TRBD1 matching over 7 bases. This CDR3 has 16 residues. Germline loops: CDR1 LGHDT, CDR2 YNNKEL (reference sequence). Unmatched junction bases numbered 11, after V lost 1 base and J lost 6 bases.

The chain links TRBV28 to TRBJ2-7; 7 nucleotides agree with TRBD2. V trimming: 8 bases; J trimming: 0 bases; junction bases outside the gene matches: 22. The CDR3 has 19 residues. Germline V gives CDR1 MDHEN, CDR2 SYDVKM. The CDR3 loop is CASHPTGLGGGGSSYEQYF. The DNA for the CDR3 is TGTGCCAGCCACCCCACCGGGCTCGGCGGGGGTGGAAGCTCCTACGAGCAGTACTTC.

The chain couples TRBV9 to TRBJ2-7; TRBD2 matches 8 bases. CDR3 size: 15 residues. Trimming removed 4 bases from V and 4 bases from J; junction bases left unmatched: 10. Germline-derived CDR1 and CDR2 are SGDLS and YYNGEE. In nucleotides, the CDR3 is TGTGCCAGCAGCTCGTTAGCGGGGCCGGGTTACGAGCAGTACTTC. Translation: CASSSLAGPGYEQYF.

This rearrangement joins TRBV28 to TRBJ2-1, with 10 bases lining up with TRBD1. This CDR3 is 13 amino acids long. V lost 7 bases, J lost 8 bases, and 5 bases stayed unmatched. Germline CDR1 and CDR2: MDHEN and SYDVKM. CDR3 in amino acids: CASTPGQGHEQFF. The DNA for the CDR3 is TGTGCCAGCACCCCGGGACAGGGGCATGAGCAGTTCTTC.